This passage covers 26 T cell receptor beta chains from one sample sequenced in a study of blood T cell repertoires in COVID-19. Repertoires were generated with immunoSEQ multiplex PCR, while TCRdb's copy carries only in-frame clones and drops some. The sample yields roughly 400,000 clones, around nine tenths seen once. The sequencing sample was made of PBMCs or T cells enriched from blood (not recorded which). The receptors derive from a young woman who had been exposed to COVID-19.

In nucleotides, the CDR3 is TGTGCCAGCAGTTGGGGACAGGGGGCCAACGAGCAGTACTTC. Amino acids: CASSWGQGANEQYF. The J gene is TRBJ2-7, the V gene TRBV27, with 12 positions matching TRBD1. The germline gives CDR1 MNHEY, CDR2 SMNVEV (reference sequence). The J segment lost 5 bases and the V segment lost 4 bases, leaving 3 bases of the junction unmatched. This CDR3 spans 14 amino acids.

The chain carries TRBV28 and TRBJ1-1, with D tentatively TRBD1 (6 bases). This CDR3 has 15 residues. Trimming took off 4 bases at V and 4 bases at J, with 16 bases between the two ends. Germline-derived CDR1 and CDR2 are MDHEN and SYDVKM. As DNA, the CDR3 is TGTGCCAGCAGTTATCCCGTGGGGGGGGCCACTGAAGCTTTCTTT. This translates into CASSYPVGGATEAFF. The full variable domain, in which reference TRBV28 and TRBJ1-1 provide the parts outside the CDR3, is DVKVTQSSRYLVKRTGEKVFLECVQDMDHENMFWYRQDPGLGLRLIYFSYDVKMKEKGDIPEGYSVSREKKERFSLILESASTNQTSMYLCASSYPVGGATEAFFGQGTRLTVV.

This clone was seen a handful of times. The V gene is TRBV3-1 (or the pseudogene TRBV3-2), the J gene TRBJ1-3, with a tentative D call TRBD1 (5 bases). Between the trimmed V and J ends, which lost 1 base and 0 bases, there was a span of 13 bases. The germline V gene has CDR1 LGHDT and CDR2 YNNKEL (reference sequence). This CDR3 has 17 amino acids. CDR3 in amino acids: CASSQGPGSSSGNTIYF. Here the CDR3 DNA reads TGTGCCAGCAGCCAAGGGCCAGGGTCGAGCTCTGGAAACACCATATATTTT.

This clone has only one observation. The chain carries TRBV15 and TRBJ2-7; D is unclear. Germline CDR1 reads LNHNV; CDR2 reads YYDKDF (reference sequence). The V and J ends lost 0 bases and 2 bases respectively, with 11 bases between them. The CDR3 has 15 amino acids. The CDR3 DNA is TGTGCCACCAGCAGAGATCGCGCCGAAGCCTACGAGCAGTACTTC. Protein product: CATSRDRAEAYEQYF.

V usage is TRBV7-9 and J usage is TRBJ1-1, with 7 positions matching TRBD1. The CDR3 has 15 residues. V gave up 6 bases and J gave up 7 bases; unmatched junction bases: 14. Germline V gene sequence: CDR1 SEHNR, CDR2 FQNEAQ (reference sequence). CDR3 protein: CASRSSSTGEVEAFF. The CDR3 region has the DNA TGTGCCAGCAGAAGTTCGAGTACAGGGGAGGTTGAAGCTTTCTTT.

The V gene is TRBV24-1, the J gene TRBJ1-2; D gene ambiguous. V lost 3 bases and J 1 base, leaving 2 bases between the germline ends. CDR1 and CDR2 from the germline V gene are KGHDR and SFDVKD. The CDR3 sequence is 12 residues long. The CDR3 sequence is CATSDHNYGYTF. The CDR3 DNA follows: TGTGCCACCAGTGATCATAACTATGGCTACACCTTC.

This sequence joins TRBV5-6 and TRBJ1-4; 8 bases agree with TRBD1. The germline CDR1 and CDR2 sequences are SGHDT and YYEEEE. CDR3 length equals 16 residues. The V segment lost 7 bases and the J segment 5 bases; nucleotides outside the gene matches: 13. CDR3 protein: CASGSLGQGLNEKLFF. The CDR3 nucleotides read TGTGCCAGCGGCTCCTTAGGACAGGGTTTAAATGAAAAACTGTTTTTT.

The V call is TRBV27, the J call TRBJ2-7; tentative D call: TRBD2 (5 bases). The V gene's germline CDR1 is MNHEY and CDR2 SMNVEV (reference sequence). V was pared by 4 bases and J by 2 bases, with 9 bases between. The CDR3 is 13 amino acids. CDR3 protein: CASSYGSTYEQYF. CDR3 sequence (DNA): TGTGCCAGCAGTTATGGGAGTACCTACGAGCAGTACTTC.

CDR3 nucleotide sequence: TGCGCCAGCAGCCAAGGACGGGGAAGCTCCTATAATTCACCCCTCCACTTT. Amino acid sequence: CASSQGRGSSYNSPLHF. The J gene is TRBJ1-6, the V gene TRBV4-1; no reliable D call. The germline V gene has CDR1 MGHRA and CDR2 YSYEKL. The CDR3 has 17 amino acids. Trimming shortened V by 1 base and J by 0 bases, and 10 bases separated the two germline ends.

The J gene is TRBJ2-7, the V gene TRBV28, with 13 nucleotides matching TRBD2. The CDR3 spans 14 residues. V gave up 6 bases and J gave up 2 bases; unmatched junction bases: 1. Germline CDR1 and CDR2: MDHEN and SYDVKM. CDR3 amino acids: CASRTSGGPYEQYF. The CDR3 nucleotides are TGTGCCAGCAGGACTAGCGGGGGGCCCTACGAGCAGTACTTC.

The chain uses TRBV4-2 and TRBJ2-1; 12 positions match TRBD2. CDR1 is LGHNA, CDR2 YNFKEQ, per germline. The CDR3 totals 16 residues. The V and J ends lost 6 bases and 6 bases, in that order; junction bases with no gene match: 9. The CDR3 sequence is CASRRELAGGINEQFF. CDR3 DNA: TGTGCCAGCAGAAGAGAACTAGCGGGGGGCATCAATGAGCAGTTCTTC.

A remark on this clone: The sample carries other DNA sequences with the same CDR3. CDR3 sequence (DNA): TGTGCCAGCTCACCCCCTAGCGGGAGGGACAATGAGCAGTTCTTC. Protein sequence: CASSPPSGRDNEQFF. This rearrangement joins TRBV18 to TRBJ2-1, with TRBD2 matching over 12 bases. J lost 5 bases, V lost 3 bases, and 2 bases had no gene match. The CDR3 is 15 amino acids. Germline loops: CDR1 KGHSH, CDR2 LQKENI. Complete variable domain (other parts from reference TRBV18 and TRBJ2-1): NAGVMQNPRHLVRRRGQEARLRCSPMKGHSHVYWYRQLPEEGLKFMVYLQKENIIDESGMPKERFSAEFPKEGPSILRIQQVVRGDSAAYFCASSPPSGRDNEQFFGPGTRLTVL.

The rearrangement links TRBV7-9 to TRBJ2-1, with D tentatively TRBD2 (7 bases). Germline V CDR1 and CDR2: SEHNR, FQNEAQ (reference sequence). This CDR3 is 15 amino acids long. V was pared by 6 bases and J by 6 bases, with 18 bases between. This CDR3 reads CASSQGGVSANEQFF. In nucleotides, the CDR3 is TGTGCCAGCAGTCAAGGGGGGGTTTCAGCCAATGAGCAGTTCTTC.

The chain is built from TRBV5-1 and TRBJ1-5; D is undetermined. The CDR3 runs to 14 residues. CDR1 and CDR2 (germline): SGHRS, YFSETQ. The V and J ends lost 0 bases and 4 bases respectively, with 8 bases between them. This chain's CDR3 is CASSLGPPNQPQHF. The CDR3 nucleotides read TGCGCCAGCAGCTTGGGGCCACCGAATCAGCCCCAGCATTTT.

The chain employs TRBV5-1 and TRBJ2-5, with 10 bases identical to TRBD1. Trimming cost V 4 bases and J 3 bases; bases outside gene matches: 3. CDR3 length equals 14 residues. Per germline, CDR1 SGHRS and CDR2 YFSETQ. In DNA, the CDR3 is TGCGCCAGCAGCACGGGACAGGGGAAAGAGACCCAGTACTTC. The encoded protein is CASSTGQGKETQYF. Full variable domain (missing parts from reference TRBV5-1 and TRBJ2-5): KAGVTQTPRYLIKTRGQQVTLSCSPISGHRSVSWYQQTPGQGLQFLFEYFSETQRNKGNFPGRFSGRQFSNSRSEMNVSTLELGDSALYLCASSTGQGKETQYFGPGTRLLVL.

The V call is TRBV10-3, the J call TRBJ1-1, with D possibly TRBD1 on 5 matching bases. The CDR3 consists of 13 residues. In germline, CDR1 is ENHRY, CDR2 SYGVKD. The V gene lost 4 bases and the J gene lost 1 base, with 7 bases spanning the gap. As DNA, the CDR3 is TGTGCCATCAGTGGCGGGACGAACACTGAAGCTTTCTTT. Translating it yields CAISGGTNTEAFF.

The chain carries TRBV10-1 and TRBJ1-2; D uncertain. CDR3 length: 10 residues. V was pared by 5 bases and J by 10 bases, with 8 bases between. The germline gives CDR1 WNHNN, CDR2 SYGVQD (reference sequence). CDR3 nucleotide sequence: TGCGCCAGCAGTCTACTACTCTACACCTTC. Protein product: CASSLLLYTF.

This clone occurred a few times. The rearrangement uses TRBV9 and TRBJ1-2, with 9 positions matching TRBD1. Unmatched junction bases numbered 4, after V lost 5 bases and J lost 8 bases. The CDR3 has 12 residues. Per germline, CDR1 SGDLS and CDR2 YYNGEE. This CDR3 is CASSGTGKGYTF. Here the CDR3 DNA reads TGTGCCAGCAGTGGGACAGGGAAAGGCTACACCTTC. The full variable domain, with the rest looked up from reference TRBV9 and TRBJ1-2, is DSGVTQTPKHLITATGQRVTLRCSPRSGDLSVYWYQQSLDQGLQFLIQYYNGEERAKGNILERFSAQQFPDLHSELNLSSLELGDSALYFCASSGTGKGYTFGSGTRLTVV.

This chain uses TRBV3-1 (or the pseudogene TRBV3-2) with TRBJ2-1; tentative D call: TRBD1 (6 bases). V was clipped by 4 bases and J by 7 bases, with 11 bases between them. This CDR3 spans 13 amino acids. Germline-derived CDR1 and CDR2 are LGHDT and YNNKEL (reference sequence). CDR3 bases: TGTGCCAGCAGCCCGGACAGTACTAATGAGCAGTTCTTC. Protein: CASSPDSTNEQFF.

The genes are TRBV6-5 and TRBJ1-3; D might be TRBD1 (6 bases). The CDR3 is 15 residues long. Trimming removed 1 base from V and 4 bases from J, with 11 bases in between. Per the germline V gene, CDR1 is MNHEY and CDR2 is SVGAGI. In DNA form, the CDR3 reads TGTGCCAGCAGTTACTTGTCAGGGGTCGGAAACACCATATATTTT. Residues: CASSYLSGVGNTIYF.

The chain has TRBV9 and TRBJ2-3, with 13 bases that match TRBD2. The CDR3 has 18 amino acids. CDR1 is SGDLS, CDR2 YYNGEE, per germline. Germline trimming cut 3 bases from V and 4 bases from J; bases unmatched to any gene: 11. The CDR3 is CASSGPGLAGPSADTQYF. The CDR3 coding sequence is TGTGCCAGCAGCGGACCGGGACTAGCGGGGCCCTCAGCAGATACGCAGTATTTT.

V and J are TRBV18 and TRBJ1-3, with D maybe TRBD1 (5 bases). Germline V gives CDR1 KGHSH, CDR2 LQKENI. The ends were cut back, 3 bases at V and 2 bases at J, with 11 bases in the middle. The CDR3 is made up of 15 amino acids. CDR3 DNA: TGTGCCAGCTCACCCCTCGACAGTCCTGGAAACACCATATATTTT. It codes for CASSPLDSPGNTIYF.

The chain carries TRBV19 and TRBJ1-5; D remains unclear. The V end lost 5 bases, the J end lost 1 base, and 9 bases lay between the germline ends. Looked up from germline, CDR1 is LNHDA and CDR2 is SQIVND (reference sequence). The CDR3 loop spans 14 amino acids. CDR3 nucleotide sequence: TGTGCCAGTAGTTTCCGGGAGAGCAATCAGCCCCAGCATTTT. Translating it yields CASSFRESNQPQHF.

The CDR3 loop is CASSSGGASTDTQYF. The CDR3 DNA reads TGTGCCAGCTCCTCCGGGGGGGCCAGCACAGATACGCAGTATTTT. The chain is built from TRBV2 and TRBJ2-3, with 8 bases that match TRBD2. The CDR3 runs 15 residues. Unmatched junction bases numbered 7, after V lost 8 bases and J lost 0 bases. The germline V gene has CDR1 SNHLY and CDR2 FYNNEI.

This chain links TRBV5-1 with TRBJ2-2; 8 bases fit TRBD1. The CDR3 contains 16 residues. The V gene's germline CDR1 is SGHRS and CDR2 YFSETQ. Trimming cost V 5 bases and J 5 bases; bases outside gene matches: 11. CDR3 bases: TGCGCCAGCAGAACCTACGGACAGGGCGGGACCGGGGAGCTGTTTTTT. Protein: CASRTYGQGGTGELFF.

This clone was seen just once. The CDR3 loop reads CASSWGGQGGNEQFF. The CDR3 nucleotides read TGTGCCAGCAGTTGGGGCGGGCAGGGGGGCAATGAGCAGTTCTTC. The chain recombines TRBV27 with TRBJ2-1; tentatively, D is TRBD1 (7 bases). V was pared by 4 bases and J by 6 bases, with 16 bases between. The CDR3 length is 15 residues. The V gene's germline CDR1 is MNHEY and CDR2 SMNVEV (reference sequence).